These 14 T cell receptor beta chains originate from one sample sequenced in a study of OX40 agonist ivuxolimab in advanced cancers. Measured with immunoSEQ multiplex PCR; TCRdb has only the in-frame clones, and not every one. The repertoire holds about 27,000 clones, with roughly 80% as singletons. This specimen consisted of CD4+ or CD8+ T cells sorted from blood, obtained in a trial of the OX40 agonist ivuxolimab. All receptors derive from an adult with an advanced solid tumor such as melanoma, head and neck, liver or kidney cancer.

The V gene is TRBV28, the J gene TRBJ1-1; D might be TRBD1 (5 bases). V lost 6 bases and J 1 base, leaving 21 bases between the germline ends. The CDR3 has 17 amino acids. Germline values: CDR1 MDHEN, CDR2 SYDVKM. This CDR3 is CASRPRGGVTANTEAFF. CDR3 bases: TGTGCCAGCAGGCCCCGGGGGGGGGTGACCGCGAACACTGAAGCTTTCTTT.

This clone was picked up a small number of times. V gene TRBV19 combines with J gene TRBJ1-6; possibly TRBD1 for D (5 bases). The germline gives CDR1 LNHDA, CDR2 SQIVND (reference sequence). The CDR3 has 17 residues. V lost 3 bases, J lost 5 bases, and 17 bases lay in between. The DNA of the CDR3 is TGTGCCAGTAGTATGGCCAGGGCGGGGATCAATAATTCACCCCTCCACTTT. Protein sequence: CASSMARAGINNSPLHF.

The sample holds one count of this clone. This chain uses TRBV19 with TRBJ1-2; D gene ambiguous. Trimming left V 5 bases short and J 8 bases short, with 12 bases between. The CDR3 totals 12 residues. Germline assignment: CDR1 LNHDA and CDR2 SQIVND (reference sequence). CDR3 sequence: CASSEGQAGYTF. The CDR3 DNA sequence: TGTGCCAGTAGTGAGGGTCAAGCAGGCTACACCTTC.

This clone is categorized as medium-sized. The rearrangement links TRBV19 to TRBJ1-1; no definite D call. The length of the CDR3 is 13 residues. V dropped 5 bases and J dropped 0 bases, with 7 bases sitting between them. Germline V gives CDR1 LNHDA, CDR2 SQIVND (reference sequence). This CDR3 is CASSGRLNTEAFF. CDR3 coding DNA: TGTGCCAGTAGTGGCAGGCTGAACACTGAAGCTTTCTTT.

J is TRBJ2-6 and V is TRBV5-1; TRBD2 might be the D (5 bases). V was cut by 0 bases and J by 0 bases, with 19 bases left in between. CDR1 is SGHRS and CDR2 is YFSETQ in the germline V gene. The CDR3 has 20 amino acids. The CDR3 nucleotides are TGCGCCAGCAGCTTGGGGTACGGAGGACCCTCTGGCTCTGGGGCCAACGTCCTGACTTTC. It translates to CASSLGYGGPSGSGANVLTF.

The CDR3 nucleotides read TGTGCCTGGAGTGTGGGGGGGGCCAATCAGCCCCAGCATTTT. Translated, it gives CAWSVGGANQPQHF. The gene calls are TRBV30 and TRBJ1-5, with D possibly being TRBD1 (6 bases). The CDR3 is 14 amino acids. Germline assignment: CDR1 GTSNPN and CDR2 SVGIG (reference sequence). V shed 0 bases and J shed 3 bases, with 9 bases lying between them.

This clone appeared a few times. J is TRBJ2-3 and V is TRBV5-4; D not certain. Trimming shortened V by 0 bases and J by 7 bases, and 15 bases separated the two germline ends. Germline-derived CDR1 and CDR2 are SGHNT and YYREEE (reference sequence). This CDR3 contains 15 residues. The CDR3 sequence: CASSLGATVENTQYF. The CDR3 region has the DNA TGTGCCAGCAGCTTGGGAGCTACCGTTGAGAATACGCAGTATTTT.

V is TRBV7-6 and J is TRBJ2-7, with D unclear. CDR3 length: 13 residues. Trimming pared 2 bases from V and 4 bases from J, leaving 9 bases between. CDR1 and CDR2 from the germline V gene are SGHVS and FNYEAQ. The CDR3 DNA follows: TGTGCCAGCAGCTTATTATCCGGTTACGAGCAGTACTTC. The encoded protein is CASSLLSGYEQYF.

The CDR3 is CASSYGVGTQLFF. Here the CDR3 DNA reads TGTGCCAGCAGTTACGGAGTCGGGACACAACTGTTTTTT. J is TRBJ1-4 and V is TRBV6-5, with D possibly TRBD1 on 6 matching bases. The CDR3 length is 13 residues. V lost 2 bases, J lost 12 bases, and 13 bases lay in between. CDR1 MNHEY and CDR2 SVGAGI come from the germline V gene.

In DNA form, the CDR3 reads TGTGCCAGCAGCGTAGGAATTAGCGGGTCACACGCCGGGGAGCTGTTTTTT. It translates to CASSVGISGSHAGELFF. The J gene is TRBJ2-2, the V gene TRBV9, with 7 bases that match TRBD2. The CDR3 loop spans 17 amino acids. The J segment lost 6 bases and the V segment lost 0 bases, leaving 11 bases of the junction unmatched. CDR1 SGDLS and CDR2 YYNGEE come from the germline V gene.

V and J are TRBV5-4 and TRBJ1-4; D is perhaps TRBD1 (6 bases). The germline gives CDR1 SGHNT, CDR2 YYREEE (reference sequence). The V end was cut by 6 bases, the J end by 7 bases, with 19 bases between. This CDR3 contains 15 residues. In nucleotides, the CDR3 is TGTGCCAGCAAAGGGGGAAGTGCGGATGGTGAAAAACTGTTTTTT. This encodes CASKGGSADGEKLFF. Complete variable domain (other parts from reference TRBV5-4 and TRBJ1-4): ETGVTQSPTHLIKTRGQQVTLRCSSQSGHNTVSWYQQALGQGPQFIFQYYREEENGRGNFPPRFSGLQFPNYSSELNVNALELDDSALYLCASKGGSADGEKLFFGSGTQLSVL.

This chain uses TRBV9 with TRBJ2-1; possible D gene TRBD2, 6 bases. The CDR3 totals 14 residues. The germline gives CDR1 SGDLS, CDR2 YYNGEE. The V gene lost 6 bases and the J gene lost 1 base, with 11 bases spanning the gap. The CDR3 sequence: CASNALASYNEQFF. The CDR3 DNA reads as TGTGCCAGCAACGCCCTAGCGTCCTACAATGAGCAGTTCTTC. The whole variable domain, filled in from reference TRBV9 and TRBJ2-1, reads DSGVTQTPKHLITATGQRVTLRCSPRSGDLSVYWYQQSLDQGLQFLIQYYNGEERAKGNILERFSAQQFPDLHSELNLSSLELGDSALYFCASNALASYNEQFFGPGTRLTVL.

This clone showed up just a few times. V and J are TRBV28 and TRBJ1-6; 9 bases line up with TRBD1. From germline, CDR1 is MDHEN and CDR2 SYDVKM. The CDR3 length is 14 residues. The ends lost 2 bases at V and 11 bases at J; junction bases unmatched: 4. CDR3: CASSLRGTGTPLHF. CDR3 bases: TGTGCCAGCAGTTTAAGGGGGACAGGGACACCCCTCCACTTT.

J is TRBJ1-2 and V is TRBV4-1, with no clear D. In germline, CDR1 is MGHRA, CDR2 YSYEKL. This CDR3 is built from 15 residues. V was clipped by 4 bases and J by 7 bases, with 19 bases between them. The CDR3 region has the DNA TGCGCCAGCAGCCCCGCCCGGACTTCACCGACTGGCTACACCTTC. Residues: CASSPARTSPTGYTF.